The clone carrying this T cell receptor (beta chain) turned up a few times. Its specificity is not known. The data were taken from a study of T-cell memory formation after mild COVID-19. Study summary: TCR clusters showed largely donor specificity.

TCRdb used MiXCR to reprocess the 5' RACE reads, holding one entry per CDR3 protein. Here the sample spans about 360,000 distinct CDR3 sequences, 10% to 15% being singletons. Findings of the study overall: Several responding clones turned up in pre-infection memory, indicating that cross-reactive memory may have taken part. Clones contracting day 15 to 85 were balanced CD4/CD8; later expanders leaned CD4+.

The TCR was taken from a man aged 18-30 years who had mild COVID-19 (a few samples of this study predate the infection). Cell type and time point are not known. Sequencing used PBMCs or a T cell subset sorted from them (not recorded which).

The CDR3 reads CASALTGAVNTEAFF. In DNA form, the CDR3 reads TGCGCCAGCGCCCTAACAGGGGCTGTGAACACTGAAGCTTTCTTT. The chain is built from TRBV5-1 and TRBJ1-1; 7 bases fit TRBD1. CDR1 is SGHRS, CDR2 YFSETQ, per germline. This CDR3 has 15 amino acids. Trimming cost V 7 bases and J 0 bases; bases outside gene matches: 9.